Here is one T cell receptor (beta chain) with its context. V shed 1 base and J shed 3 bases, with 8 bases lying between them. Looked up from germline, CDR1 is LNHDA and CDR2 is SQIVND (reference sequence). There are 14 residues in the CDR3. The data stem from a study of long-term antiretroviral therapy in people with HIV. The assay, immunoSEQ v3.0, was run at survey level. Libraries were prepared by immunoSEQ multiplex PCR; TCRdb keeps only in-frame clonotypes and omits some of them. The top ten hold over 9.5% of the sample, which has tens of thousands of clones, 70% to 90% seen once. The source was unsorted PBMCs, collected 2.2 years after starting antiretroviral therapy. The clonotype was recovered from a man in his late teens or twenties with HIV. The chain recombines TRBV19 with TRBJ2-3; possible D gene TRBD1, 5 bases. CDR3 protein: CASSIGQGTDTQYF. The CDR3 DNA reads as TGTGCCAGTAGTATAGGCCAGGGAACAGATACGCAGTATTTT.